These 15 T cell receptor beta chains came from one sample sequenced in a study of T cells in Graves' hyperthyroidism and ophthalmopathy (dated by TCRdb to between 2018 and 2021). Library preparation employed multiplex PCR. For sequencing, an Illumina HiSeq 2000 was employed. The TCR beta CDR3 regions were amplified from RNA transcripts. The first round of RT-PCR for the TCR CDR3 was performed with the HTBI primer set and the Qiagen OneStep RT-PCR kit. TCRdb's own reprocessing of the public reads used fastp at Q25 and MiXCR and kept productive beta chains. Every entry covers one CDR3 protein and lists the most common genes and DNA from its rows. The sample table records approximately 630,000 distinct CDR3 sequences; roughly 17% of these occur just once. Approximately 3.8% of the sample belongs to the ten largest clones. Sequenced: blood. The receptor source for this set is a woman aged 25 to 39 with Graves' hyperthyroidism.

This clonotype has at least ten counts. V and J are TRBV3-1 and TRBJ2-2; 8 positions agree with TRBD2. The germline V gene has CDR1 LGHDT and CDR2 YNNKEL (reference sequence). V shed 4 bases, J shed 7 bases, and the junction held 5 bases outside the gene matches. This CDR3 contains 14 residues. CDR3 sequence: CASSRSGSGGELFF. The CDR3 DNA is TGTGCCAGCAGCCGAAGCGGGAGCGGCGGGGAGCTGTTTTTT.

Notes on this clonotype: One base away lies a much larger clone, so this may be a sequencing read error. The chain couples TRBV2 to TRBJ1-3, with TRBD1 matching over 7 bases. Losses at the gene ends were 11 bases for V and 3 bases for J; bases not matched to a gene: 7. This CDR3 comprises 13 residues. Germline CDR1 reads SNHLY; CDR2 reads FYNNEI. The CDR3 DNA reads TGTGCCGGCCCAGGGGGAGATGGAAACACCATATATTTT. Translating gives CAGPGGDGNTIYF. Full variable domain (missing parts from reference TRBV2 and TRBJ1-3): EPEVTQTPSHQVTQMGQEVILRCVPISNHLYFYWYRQILGQKVEFLVSFYNNEISEKSEIFDDQFSVERPDGSNFTLKIRSTKLEDSAMYFCAGPGGDGNTIYFGEGSWLTVV.

The table lists this clonotype with many counts. This chain joins TRBV14 and TRBJ2-3, with D unclear. Germline CDR1 and CDR2: SGHDN and FVKESK. With 0 bases removed from V and 3 bases from J, the gap between germline ends came to 13 bases. The CDR3 has 16 residues. As DNA, the CDR3 is TGTGCCAGCAGCCAAGATATCGCGTCACGGACAGATACGCAGTATTTT. Amino acids: CASSQDIASRTDTQYF.

Many counts were recorded for this clonotype. This rearrangement joins TRBV6-2 or TRBV6-3 to TRBJ2-1; 8 bases agree with TRBD2. The V gene's germline CDR1 is MNHEY and CDR2 SVGEGT. Unmatched junction bases numbered 11, after V lost 7 bases and J lost 6 bases. This CDR3 comprises 15 residues. The CDR3 nucleotides read TGTGCCAGCACTTGGGCGGGAGGCAGGGCCAATGAGCAGTTCTTC. As protein: CASTWAGGRANEQFF.

This clonotype appeared a few times. The rearrangement uses TRBV19 and TRBJ2-5; 11 bases align to TRBD2. Germline CDR1 and CDR2: LNHDA and SQIVND (reference sequence). Unmatched junction bases numbered 19, after V lost 5 bases and J lost 5 bases. The CDR3 is 19 residues long. CDR3 sequence (DNA): TGTGCCAGTAGTCCTGCGGCGGGACTAGCGGTTCAAAGGGGGGAGACCCAGTACTTC. Translated, it gives CASSPAAGLAVQRGETQYF. Using reference TRBV19 and TRBJ2-5 for the parts outside the CDR3, the full variable domain is DGGITQSPKYLFRKEGQNVTLSCEQNLNHDAMYWYRQDPGQGLRLIYYSQIVNDFQKGDIAEGYSVSREKKESFPLTVTSAQKNPTAFYLCASSPAAGLAVQRGETQYFGPGTRLLVL.

The J gene is TRBJ1-1, the V gene TRBV24-1, with unresolved D. Germline V gives CDR1 KGHDR, CDR2 SFDVKD. The ends were cut back, 5 bases at V and 1 base at J, with 7 bases in the middle. There are 13 residues in the CDR3. The CDR3 spells CATSAWGNTEAFF. The CDR3 bases are TGTGCCACCAGTGCCTGGGGGAACACTGAAGCTTTCTTT.

This clonotype was counted at least ten times. The chain uses TRBV20-1 and TRBJ2-3, with TRBD2 matching over 9 bases. Germline CDR1 DFQATT, CDR2 SNEGSKA (reference sequence). This CDR3 is 15 amino acids long. Losses at the gene ends were 6 bases for V and 2 bases for J; bases not matched to a gene: 9. Written as DNA, the CDR3 is TGCAGTGCCGGGGTAGCGGGAGTCAACACAGATACGCAGTATTTT. Its translation: CSAGVAGVNTDTQYF.

The chain is built from TRBV4-1 and TRBJ1-3, with TRBD1 as a possible D gene (5 bases). With 6 bases removed from V and 3 bases from J, the gap between germline ends came to 18 bases. Germline assignment: CDR1 MGHRA and CDR2 YSYEKL. The CDR3 is 16 amino acids. The CDR3 DNA follows: TGCGCCAGCAGTAGATGGGGGGAGGGAGTTGGAAACACCATATATTTT. It specifies CASSRWGEGVGNTIYF.

Many counts were recorded for this clonotype. V is TRBV18 and J is TRBJ1-1, with unresolved D. Germline CDR1 KGHSH, CDR2 LQKENI. V was clipped by 6 bases and J by 1 base, with 12 bases between them. CDR3 length equals 14 residues. Here the CDR3 DNA reads TGTGCCAGCTCCCCAACTCCAGGGAACACTGAAGCTTTCTTT. This translates into CASSPTPGNTEAFF.

This clonotype was seen a few times. This rearrangement joins TRBV11-2 to TRBJ2-2, with TRBD2 identical over 11 bases. Germline V lookup: CDR1 SGHAT, CDR2 FQNNGV. The CDR3 loop spans 17 amino acids. V shed 5 bases and J 3 bases; nucleotides not matched to a gene: 8. In nucleotides, the CDR3 is TGTGCCAGCAGCCGCAAGACTAGCGGGGTGGACACCGGGGAGCTGTTTTTT. It encodes CASSRKTSGVDTGELFF.

This chain links TRBV20-1 with TRBJ2-1; 12 positions agree with TRBD2. J gave up 6 bases and V 3 bases, and 12 bases lay outside the gene matches. Germline CDR1 and CDR2: DFQATT and SNEGSKA (reference sequence). The CDR3 is 17 amino acids. The CDR3 DNA reads as TGCAGTGCTAGGCCCCCCAGACTAGCGGGAGTAGGCAATGAGCAGTTCTTC. This encodes CSARPPRLAGVGNEQFF.

The sample holds a few counts of this clonotype. A read error may be the cause here, since a much bigger clone is one base away. V gene TRBV6-2 or TRBV6-3 combines with J gene TRBJ2-7; either TRBD1 or TRBD2 may fit D (5 bases each). Trimming took off 5 bases at V and 2 bases at J, with 16 bases between the two ends. Germline V gene data show CDR1 as MNHEY and CDR2 as SVGEGT. There are 15 residues in the CDR3. CDR3 residues: CASSGTHGATYEQYF. The DNA for the CDR3 is TGTGCCAGCAGTGGGACCCACGGAGCGACCTACGAGCAGTACTTC.

This clonotype came up many times. The chain is built from TRBV20-1 and TRBJ2-5, with 8 positions matching TRBD1. This CDR3 has 14 residues. CDR1 DFQATT and CDR2 SNEGSKA come from the germline V gene (reference sequence). The CDR3 nucleotides are TGCAGGGCAGGGGGCGCCAGCCTTCAAGAGACCCAGTACTTC. Translating gives CRAGGASLQETQYF.

This clonotype was seen ten or more times. The CDR3 here is CASSQSGGSYEQYF. CDR3 in DNA: TGTGCCAGCAGCCAATCGGGCGGGAGCTACGAGCAGTACTTC. This chain uses TRBV3-1 with TRBJ2-7, with 7 bases matching TRBD2. The CDR3 loop spans 14 amino acids. The V gene's germline CDR1 is LGHDT and CDR2 YNNKEL (reference sequence). Trimming cost V 2 bases and J 3 bases; bases outside gene matches: 4.

This clonotype was detected many times. The chain's CDR3 is CASSVGTPNPAEAFF. The DNA for the CDR3 is TGTGCCAGCTCAGTCGGGACACCCAACCCGGCTGAAGCTTTCTTT. V gene TRBV18 combines with J gene TRBJ1-1, with D possibly TRBD1 on 6 matching bases. V was clipped by 5 bases and J by 6 bases, with 19 bases between them. Germline V gives CDR1 KGHSH, CDR2 LQKENI. The CDR3 consists of 15 residues.